These 21 T cell receptor beta chains share one sample of origin, sequenced in a study of cytomegalovirus exposure and HLA in healthy donors. PCR used 60 Vbeta primers and 13 Jbeta primers. The assay was immunoSEQ multiplex PCR, and TCRdb's table has in-frame clones only and misses some. The data contain under 200,000 clones, less than 85% of them singletons. The material sequenced was PBMCs. The origin of the receptors is a man aged 40-55 years in good health and CMV-seronegative.

This chain uses TRBV5-6 with TRBJ1-2; unclear D gene. Germline V CDR1 and CDR2: SGHDT, YYEEEE. V was cut by 8 bases and J by 1 base, with 12 bases left in between. This CDR3 comprises 13 residues. The CDR3 nucleotides read TGTGCCAGTAGTAAGATTAATAACTATGGCTACACCTTC. It specifies CASSKINNYGYTF.

The chain employs TRBV2 and TRBJ1-1, with 11 bases lining up with TRBD1. This CDR3 has 14 amino acids. Trimming removed 7 bases from V and 5 bases from J; junction bases left unmatched: 6. Germline values: CDR1 SNHLY, CDR2 FYNNEI. The CDR3 loop reads CASTGDRGMTEAFF. CDR3 nucleotide sequence: TGTGCCAGCACTGGGGACAGGGGGATGACTGAAGCTTTCTTT. The entire variable domain, with the rest obtained from reference TRBV2 and TRBJ1-1, is as follows: EPEVTQTPSHQVTQMGQEVILRCVPISNHLYFYWYRQILGQKVEFLVSFYNNEISEKSEIFDDQFSVERPDGSNFTLKIRSTKLEDSAMYFCASTGDRGMTEAFFGQGTRLTVV.

This chain connects TRBV7-9 to TRBJ2-2; D might be TRBD2 (6 bases). The CDR3 length is 15 residues. The germline V gene has CDR1 SEHNR and CDR2 FQNEAQ (reference sequence). Trimming pared 1 base from V and 3 bases from J, leaving 9 bases between. In nucleotides, the CDR3 is TGTGCCAGCAGCTTAGTAGGAGGGGACACCGGGGAGCTGTTTTTT. Protein: CASSLVGGDTGELFF. Using reference TRBV7-9 and TRBJ2-2 for the parts outside the CDR3, the full variable domain is DTGVSQNPRHKITKRGQNVTFRCDPISEHNRLYWYRQTLGQGPEFLTYFQNEAQLEKSRLLSDRFSAERPKGSFSTLEIQRTEQGDSAMYLCASSLVGGDTGELFFGEGSRLTVL.

The V call is TRBV27, the J call TRBJ2-7; TRBD2 aligns across 10 bases. CDR3 length: 17 residues. Losses at the gene ends were 0 bases for V and 4 bases for J; bases not matched to a gene: 9. Per germline, CDR1 MNHEY and CDR2 SMNVEV (reference sequence). CDR3 amino acids: CASSLSGAGGFPYEQYF. CDR3 in DNA: TGTGCCAGCAGTTTATCGGGAGCGGGAGGGTTCCCTTACGAGCAGTACTTC.

The chain uses TRBV6-1 and TRBJ2-7, with 10 bases fitting TRBD2. V was pared by 3 bases and J by 7 bases, with 21 bases of the junction left unmatched. This CDR3 has 19 residues. The germline V gene encodes CDR1 MNHNS and CDR2 SASEGT. CDR3 in amino acids: CASSDTGTPSGRAFWEQYF. In nucleotides, the CDR3 is TGTGCCAGCAGTGATACGGGGACACCGAGCGGGAGGGCCTTTTGGGAGCAGTACTTC.

This chain connects TRBV30 to TRBJ1-4; D not certain. The germline V gene has CDR1 GTSNPN and CDR2 SVGIG (reference sequence). Trimming pared 1 base from V and 0 bases from J, leaving 12 bases between. The CDR3 spans 16 residues. The CDR3 sequence is CAWSDFSLTTNEKLFF. CDR3 DNA: TGTGCCTGGAGTGATTTCTCACTCACAACTAATGAAAAACTGTTTTTT.

The CDR3, as DNA: TGTGCCAGCAGTTCAAGCGGGTTTGTGGAGAAGCAGTTCTTC. This translates into CASSSSGFVEKQFF. The V gene is TRBV28, the J gene TRBJ2-1, with D possibly matching TRBD2 (6 bases). This CDR3 is 14 amino acids long. Per germline, CDR1 MDHEN and CDR2 SYDVKM. Trimming took off 4 bases at V and 11 bases at J, with 18 bases between the two ends.

The genes are TRBV9 and TRBJ1-3; D is unclear. This CDR3 has 16 residues. V was clipped by 5 bases and J by 0 bases, with 15 bases between them. CDR1 SGDLS and CDR2 YYNGEE come from the germline V gene. The CDR3 is CASSDLIGVSGNTIYF. The CDR3 nucleotides read TGTGCCAGCAGTGATCTCATCGGGGTCTCTGGAAACACCATATATTTT.

The CDR3 here is CASSRLTTHTSGRYEQYF. The CDR3 DNA reads TGTGCCAGCAGCCGACTAACGACCCATACTAGCGGGAGGTACGAGCAGTACTTC. This sequence joins TRBV21-1 and TRBJ2-5; the table's D call TRBD2 went unverified against the DNA. The DNA matches TRBJ2-7 better at its end, which makes the J call doubtful. TRBV21-1 is noted as a pseudogene. The CDR3 sequence is 18 residues long.

The chain joins TRBV18 to TRBJ2-3, with TRBD1 as a possible D gene (5 bases). The CDR3 length is 16 residues. Trimming cost V 0 bases and J 3 bases, with 13 bases left between them. Per germline, CDR1 KGHSH and CDR2 LQKENI. CDR3 region: CASSPPVAGWTDTQYF. As DNA, the CDR3 is TGTGCCAGCTCACCACCGGTGGCAGGGTGGACAGATACGCAGTATTTT.

J is TRBJ2-5 and V is TRBV2; 8 nucleotides match TRBD2. The CDR3 is 15 amino acids. Unmatched junction bases numbered 11, after V lost 7 bases and J lost 4 bases. Looked up from germline, CDR1 is SNHLY and CDR2 is FYNNEI. CDR3 DNA: TGTGCCAGCATTACAAGAGGGACTAGTGCAGAGACCCAGTACTTC. This sequence encodes CASITRGTSAETQYF.

J is TRBJ1-1 and V is TRBV6-5; 9 positions match TRBD1. CDR3 length: 14 amino acids. After removal of 4 bases from V and 8 bases from J, the junction contained 8 bases not matched to a gene. Germline CDR1 reads MNHEY; CDR2 reads SVGAGI. The CDR3 protein is CASSSPRTGEEAFF. CDR3 nucleotides: TGTGCCAGCAGTTCCCCACGGACAGGGGAAGAAGCTTTCTTT.

DNA of the CDR3: TGTGCTAGTGGAACCGGACAGGGACCAGAGACCCAGTACTTC. Translation gives CASGTGQGPETQYF. The chain has TRBV12-5 and TRBJ2-5, with 8 bases identical to TRBD1. Germline values: CDR1 LGHNT, CDR2 FRNRAP. The CDR3 has 14 residues. J gave up 4 bases and V 6 bases, and 7 bases lay outside the gene matches.

The CDR3 DNA reads as TGTGCCAGCCAGCAGGACAGCGGGGGGAGGAATACGCAGTATTTT. Its protein is CASQQDSGGRNTQYF. This chain uses TRBV6-6 with TRBJ2-3; TRBD2 aligns across 9 bases. Germline CDR1 MNHNY, CDR2 SVGAGI (reference sequence). The junction had 13 bases not matched to a gene; V was cut back by 8 bases and J by 7 bases. This CDR3 contains 15 residues.

V and J are TRBV6-5 and TRBJ2-7; 10 bases align to TRBD1. There are 16 residues in the CDR3. Germline V lookup: CDR1 MNHEY, CDR2 SVGAGI. The V and J ends lost 0 bases and 7 bases, in that order; junction bases with no gene match: 9. CDR3 residues: CASSYSGDRGWKEQYF. CDR3 DNA sequence: TGTGCCAGCAGTTACTCAGGGGACAGGGGTTGGAAAGAGCAGTACTTC.

The genes are TRBV9 and TRBJ1-2, with 10 bases aligning to TRBD1. The CDR3 runs to 15 residues. Losses at the gene ends were 4 bases for V and 2 bases for J; bases not matched to a gene: 5. In germline, CDR1 is SGDLS, CDR2 YYNGEE. For the CDR3, the DNA is TGTGCCAGCAGCTTCCTGGGACAGGGGAACTATGGCTACACCTTC. Amino acid sequence: CASSFLGQGNYGYTF. Supplemented by reference TRBV9 and TRBJ1-2, the full variable domain reads DSGVTQTPKHLITATGQRVTLRCSPRSGDLSVYWYQQSLDQGLQFLIQYYNGEERAKGNILERFSAQQFPDLHSELNLSSLELGDSALYFCASSFLGQGNYGYTFGSGTRLTVV.

V and J are TRBV5-6 and TRBJ1-5; D is uncertain. Germline V gene sequence: CDR1 SGHDT, CDR2 YYEEEE. This CDR3 region has 14 residues. Trimming pared 4 bases from V and 2 bases from J, leaving 10 bases between. The CDR3 DNA reads as TGTGCCAGCAGCCCGGGTCGGGGCAATCAGCCCCAGCATTTT. Its translation: CASSPGRGNQPQHF.

CDR3 DNA: TGCGCCAGCAGGGCTACTAGCGGGGGGGTAACAGATACGCAGTATTTT. Encoded protein: CASRATSGGVTDTQYF. J is TRBJ2-3 and V is TRBV10-2; 13 positions match TRBD2. Germline loops: CDR1 WSHSY, CDR2 SAAADI. The CDR3 is 16 amino acids. V gave up 6 bases and J gave up 3 bases; unmatched junction bases: 6.

This chain joins TRBV10-3 and TRBJ1-1; D possibly corresponds to TRBD1 (6 bases). V lost 7 bases and J lost 1, with 13 bases in between. CDR3 length equals 14 residues. Germline values: CDR1 ENHRY, CDR2 SYGVKD. Here the CDR3 DNA reads TGTGCCATCAAAAAAGACAGGCCGAACACTGAAGCTTTCTTT. It codes for CAIKKDRPNTEAFF.

This chain connects TRBV6-5 to TRBJ2-7; TRBD1 might be the D (5 bases). Germline V gene sequence: CDR1 MNHEY, CDR2 SVGAGI. Trimming removed 4 bases from V and 6 bases from J, with 13 bases in between. The CDR3 has 13 amino acids. The CDR3 coding sequence is TGTGCCAGCAGTTCACACCAGGGTGGCGAGCAGTACTTC. It translates to CASSSHQGGEQYF.

The gene calls are TRBV29-1 and TRBJ2-5, with D tentatively TRBD1 (8 bases). The CDR3 loop spans 15 amino acids. The germline V gene encodes CDR1 SQVTM and CDR2 ANQGSEA. Trimming left V 4 bases short and J 11 bases short, with 26 bases between. CDR3 in amino acids: CSVAGQGGGVVEQYF. CDR3 nucleotides: TGCAGCGTTGCCGGACAGGGAGGGGGGGTGGTGGAGCAGTACTTC.